This entry features one TCR beta chain sequence. Its target is unknown. TCRdb re-analysed the 5' RACE reads in MiXCR, keeping a single row per CDR3 protein. The table records 1.5 million or so distinct CDR3 sequences, less than 40% of them present only once. The CDR3 spans 15 residues. In germline, CDR1 is SGHDT, CDR2 YYEEEE. Trimming removed 0 bases from V and 0 bases from J, with 7 bases in between. This specimen belongs to a study of identical twins. Study-wide results and limits: Recombination models fit unrelated individuals' TCR alpha sharing but underestimated twins'.

The sequencing sample was made of cord blood. This clonotype was obtained from a newborn girl in good health. This chain uses TRBV5-6 with TRBJ2-4; D not resolved. The CDR3: CASSLAQSAKNIQYF. The CDR3 DNA is TGTGCCAGCAGCTTGGCTCAGTCAGCCAAAAACATTCAGTACTTC.